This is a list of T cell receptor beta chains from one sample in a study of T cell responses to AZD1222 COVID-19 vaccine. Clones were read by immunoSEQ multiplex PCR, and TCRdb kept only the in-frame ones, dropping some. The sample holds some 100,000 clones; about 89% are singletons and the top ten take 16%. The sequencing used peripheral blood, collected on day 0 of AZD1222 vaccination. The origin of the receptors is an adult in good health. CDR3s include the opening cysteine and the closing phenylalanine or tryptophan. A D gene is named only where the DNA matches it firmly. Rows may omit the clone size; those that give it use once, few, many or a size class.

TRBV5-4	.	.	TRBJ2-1	TGTGCCAGCAGCTCCCACACCGGAAATGAGCAGTTCTTC	CASSSHTGNEQFF
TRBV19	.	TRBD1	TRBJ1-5	TGTGCCAGTAGTTTTTCCGGGACAGGGGGCCTTGGCCAGCCCCAGCATTTT	CASSFSGTGGLGQPQHF
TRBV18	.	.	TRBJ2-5	TGTGCCAGCTCACCTTTTGCTGAGACCCAGTACTTC	CASSPFAETQYF
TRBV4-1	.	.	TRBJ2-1	TGCGCCAGCAGCCAAGATCCGAACAATGAGCAGTTCTTC	CASSQDPNNEQFF
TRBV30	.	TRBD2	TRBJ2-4	TGTGCCTGGGAATTAGCGGGAGGAGGGCTAGCCAAAAACATTCAGTACTTC	CAWELAGGGLAKNIQYF
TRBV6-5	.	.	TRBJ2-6	TGTGCCAGCAGTTACTCTGGGGCCAACGTCCTGACTTTC	CASSYSGANVLTF
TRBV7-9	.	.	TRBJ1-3	TGTGCCAGCAGCCCGTACGGAAAAGGGGCTGGAAACACCATATATTTT	CASSPYGKGAGNTIYF
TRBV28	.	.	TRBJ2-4	TGTGCCAGCAGTCCAGGGACGGCAAAAAACATTCAGTACTTC	CASSPGTAKNIQYF
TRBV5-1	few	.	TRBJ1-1	TGCGCCAGCAGCTTGTGGGGGACTTCGAACACTGAAGCTTTCTTT	CASSLWGTSNTEAFF
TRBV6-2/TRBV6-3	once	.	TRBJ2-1	TGTGCCAGCAGCCCCAGATACAATGAGCAGTTCTTC	CASSPRYNEQFF